Sequencing of this T cell receptor (beta chain) was carried out in a study of T cells in localized non-small cell lung cancer. This table comes from immunoSEQ multiplex PCR, and its TCRdb copy is limited to in-frame clones, with some not included. The profile shows 15,000 or so clones, roughly 84% of them singletons. Study-wide results and caveats: An association was observed between higher blood T cell density and longer overall survival. The study found T cell clonality highest in uninvolved adjacent lung, above tumor. There were a median roughly 59 of the top 100 tumor clones appearing in adjacent lung.

Germline V gene data show CDR1 as SEHNR and CDR2 as FQNEAQ (reference sequence). Between the trimmed V and J ends, which lost 5 bases and 4 bases, there was a span of 19 bases. The CDR3 has 16 residues. This clone was observed a few times. Its specificity is not known. The J gene is TRBJ2-3, the V gene TRBV7-9, with D possibly matching TRBD1 (6 bases). The sample consisted of peripheral blood, taken before any cancer treatment. The receptor was derived from a female donor older than 55 with stage I squamous cell lung carcinoma. The CDR3 sequence is CASSHIPTGIPDTQYF. For the CDR3, the DNA is TGTGCCAGCAGCCACATCCCCACAGGGATCCCAGATACGCAGTATTTT.